This is a list of T cell receptor beta chains from one sample in a study of shared clonotypes between healthy human individuals. Assay used: immunoSEQ multiplex PCR; TCRdb lists only in-frame clones, some missing. The sample consists of 2 million to 2.5 million clones, 90% to 96% of them appearing once. The sequencing input was naive CD4+ T cells sorted from blood. These receptors were taken from a man between 18 and 35 years old in good health. Both conserved end residues are trimmed from each CDR3. Size is stated for part of the rows, as once, few or many counts, or as a class when the clone is expanded.

abundance: -
v_gene: TRBV5-1
CDR3aa: ASSLDPGSTYEQY

abundance: -
v_gene: TRBV10-1
CDR3aa: ASSEMLVCECYEQY

abundance: -
v_gene: TRBV6-6
CDR3aa: ASSPAEKLF

abundance: -
v_gene: TRBV5-1
CDR3aa: ASSTTGPEQY

abundance: -
v_gene: TRBV6-4
CDR3aa: ASSEVKILSNQPQH

abundance: -
v_gene: TRBV10-1
CDR3aa: ASSRGQETQY

abundance: -
v_gene: TRBV2
CDR3aa: ASTGRETQPQH

abundance: -
v_gene: TRBV29-1
CDR3aa: STHRGNTEAF

abundance: once
v_gene: TRBV30
CDR3aa: AWNLIGASHQETQY

abundance: -
v_gene: TRBV5-1
CDR3aa: ASSLRGSLNTGELF

abundance: once
v_gene: TRBV6-6
CDR3aa: ASSQTGGTGELF

abundance: -
v_gene: TRBV10-3
CDR3aa: AISESPGQGENEQF

abundance: -
v_gene: TRBV6-5
CDR3aa: ASSYSQSSYNEQF

abundance: -
v_gene: TRBV6-5
CDR3aa: ASRSGTVPGNEQF

abundance: -
v_gene: TRBV7-6
CDR3aa: ASSLVAGLSGYEQY